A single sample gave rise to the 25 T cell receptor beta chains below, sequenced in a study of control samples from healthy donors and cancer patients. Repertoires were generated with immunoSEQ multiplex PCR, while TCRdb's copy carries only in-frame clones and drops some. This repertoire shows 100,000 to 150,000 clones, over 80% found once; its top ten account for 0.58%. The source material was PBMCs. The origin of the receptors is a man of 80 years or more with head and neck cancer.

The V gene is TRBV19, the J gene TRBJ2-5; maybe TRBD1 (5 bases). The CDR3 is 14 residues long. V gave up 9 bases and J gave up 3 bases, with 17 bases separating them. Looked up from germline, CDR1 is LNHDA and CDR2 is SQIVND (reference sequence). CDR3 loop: CASANPRQKETQYF. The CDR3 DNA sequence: TGTGCCAGCGCGAACCCCCGACAGAAAGAGACCCAGTACTTC.

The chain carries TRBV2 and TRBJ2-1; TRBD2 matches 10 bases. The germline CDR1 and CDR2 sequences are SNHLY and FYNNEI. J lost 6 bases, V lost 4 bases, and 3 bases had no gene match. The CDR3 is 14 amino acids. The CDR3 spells CASSGWTSGNEQFF. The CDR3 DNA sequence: TGTGCCAGCAGTGGATGGACTAGCGGCAATGAGCAGTTCTTC.

In DNA form, the CDR3 reads TGCGCCAGCAGCGGGACTAGTAGAATCGAGCAGTTCTTC. It specifies CASSGTSRIEQFF. The chain links TRBV4-1 to TRBJ2-1; 8 bases agree with TRBD2. CDR3 length: 13 residues. In germline, CDR1 is MGHRA, CDR2 YSYEKL. Losses at the gene ends were 5 bases for V and 10 bases for J; bases not matched to a gene: 7.

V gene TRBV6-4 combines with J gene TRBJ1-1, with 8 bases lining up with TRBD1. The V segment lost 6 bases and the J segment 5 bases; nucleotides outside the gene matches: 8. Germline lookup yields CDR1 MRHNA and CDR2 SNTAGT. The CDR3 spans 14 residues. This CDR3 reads CASSLTGDKTEAFF. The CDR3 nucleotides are TGTGCCAGCAGCCTGACAGGGGATAAAACTGAAGCTTTCTTT.

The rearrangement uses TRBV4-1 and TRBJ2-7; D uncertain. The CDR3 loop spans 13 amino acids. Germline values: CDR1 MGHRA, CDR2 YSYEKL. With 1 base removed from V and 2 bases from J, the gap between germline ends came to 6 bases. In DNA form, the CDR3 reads TGCGCCAGCAGCCAAGGCCAGCCCTACGAGCAGTACTTC. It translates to CASSQGQPYEQYF.

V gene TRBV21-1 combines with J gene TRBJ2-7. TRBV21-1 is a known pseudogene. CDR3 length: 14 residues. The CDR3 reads CASSNKGRAYEQYF. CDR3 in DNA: TGTGCCAGCAGCAATAAAGGACGGGCCTACGAGCAGTACTTC.

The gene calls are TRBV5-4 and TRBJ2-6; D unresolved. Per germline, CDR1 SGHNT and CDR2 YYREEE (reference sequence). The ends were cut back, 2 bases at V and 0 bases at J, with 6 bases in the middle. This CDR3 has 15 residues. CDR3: CASSFAASGANVLTF. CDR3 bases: TGTGCCAGCAGCTTCGCAGCCTCTGGGGCCAACGTCCTGACTTTC.

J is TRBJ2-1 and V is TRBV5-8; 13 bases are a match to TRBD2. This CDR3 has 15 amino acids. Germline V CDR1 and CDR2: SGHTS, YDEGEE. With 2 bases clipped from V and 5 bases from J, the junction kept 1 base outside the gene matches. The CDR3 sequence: CASSFGTSGNNEQFF. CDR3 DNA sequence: TGTGCCAGCAGCTTCGGGACTAGCGGGAACAATGAGCAGTTCTTC.

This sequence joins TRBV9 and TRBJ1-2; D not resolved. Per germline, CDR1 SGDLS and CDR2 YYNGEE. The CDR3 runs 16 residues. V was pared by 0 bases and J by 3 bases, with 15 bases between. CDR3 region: CASSVETGSPHYGYTF. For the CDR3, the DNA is TGTGCCAGCAGCGTAGAGACGGGGTCCCCTCACTATGGCTACACCTTC.

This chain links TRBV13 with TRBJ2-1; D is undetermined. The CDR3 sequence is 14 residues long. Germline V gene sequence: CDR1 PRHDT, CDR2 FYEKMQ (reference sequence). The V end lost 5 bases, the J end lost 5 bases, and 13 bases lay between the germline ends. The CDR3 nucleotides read TGTGCCAGCAGCGTTTCTCGACCCCACAATGAGCAGTTCTTC. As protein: CASSVSRPHNEQFF.

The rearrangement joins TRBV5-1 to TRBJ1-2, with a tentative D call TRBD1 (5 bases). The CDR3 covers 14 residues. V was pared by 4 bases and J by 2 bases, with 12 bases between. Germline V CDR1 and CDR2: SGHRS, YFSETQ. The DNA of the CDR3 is TGCGCCAGCAGCGGGCAGGGATCCAACTATGGCTACACCTTC. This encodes CASSGQGSNYGYTF. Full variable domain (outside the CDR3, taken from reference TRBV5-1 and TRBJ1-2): KAGVTQTPRYLIKTRGQQVTLSCSPISGHRSVSWYQQTPGQGLQFLFEYFSETQRNKGNFPGRFSGRQFSNSRSEMNVSTLELGDSALYLCASSGQGSNYGYTFGSGTRLTVV.

As DNA, the CDR3 is TGTGCCCGAGGACAGGGTATCACTAACTATGGCTACACCTTC. Translation: CARGQGITNYGYTF. The chain links TRBV30 to TRBJ1-2; 8 nucleotides line up with TRBD1. Germline V gene sequence: CDR1 GTSNPN, CDR2 SVGIG (reference sequence). The ends lost 8 bases at V and 0 bases at J; junction bases unmatched: 8. The CDR3 length is 14 residues. The complete variable domain, with remaining parts taken from reference TRBV30 and TRBJ1-2, reads SQTIHQWPATLVQPVGSPLSLECTVEGTSNPNLYWYRQAAGRGLQLLFYSVGIGQISSEVPQNLSASRPQDRQFILSSKKLLLSDSGFYLCARGQGITNYGYTFGSGTRLTVV.

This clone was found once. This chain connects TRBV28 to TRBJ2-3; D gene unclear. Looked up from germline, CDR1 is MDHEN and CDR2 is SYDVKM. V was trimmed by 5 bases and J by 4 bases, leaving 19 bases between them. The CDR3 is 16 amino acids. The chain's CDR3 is CASSNYRNPIADTQYF. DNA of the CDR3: TGTGCCAGCAGTAACTACAGAAATCCTATAGCAGATACGCAGTATTTT.

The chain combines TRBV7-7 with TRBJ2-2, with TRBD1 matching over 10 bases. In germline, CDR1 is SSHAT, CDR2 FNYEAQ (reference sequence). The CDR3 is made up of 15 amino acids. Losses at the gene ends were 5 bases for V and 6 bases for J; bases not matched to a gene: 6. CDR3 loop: CASSPDRGVAGELFF. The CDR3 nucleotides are TGTGCCAGCAGCCCGGACAGGGGGGTAGCCGGGGAGCTGTTTTTT.

This CDR3 is CASTRGRHFYEQYF. CDR3 sequence (DNA): TGTGCCAGCACCCGAGGGCGCCATTTTTACGAGCAGTACTTC. The rearrangement joins TRBV6-5 to TRBJ2-7; the D gene is possibly TRBD2 (5 bases). Germline V gene sequence: CDR1 MNHEY, CDR2 SVGAGI. The CDR3 covers 14 residues. Trimming took 7 bases from V and 4 from J, leaving 17 bases between them.

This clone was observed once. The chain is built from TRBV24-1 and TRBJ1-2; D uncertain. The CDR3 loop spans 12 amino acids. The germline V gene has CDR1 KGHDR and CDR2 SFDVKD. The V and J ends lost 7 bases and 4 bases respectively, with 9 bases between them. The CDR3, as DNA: TGTGCCACCAGACGACCTATCTATGGCTACACCTTC. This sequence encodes CATRRPIYGYTF.

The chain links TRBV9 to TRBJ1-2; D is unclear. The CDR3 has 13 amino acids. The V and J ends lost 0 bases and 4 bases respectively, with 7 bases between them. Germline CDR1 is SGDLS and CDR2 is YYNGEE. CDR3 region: CASSVARTYGYTF. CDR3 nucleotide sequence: TGTGCCAGCAGCGTAGCCAGGACCTATGGCTACACCTTC.

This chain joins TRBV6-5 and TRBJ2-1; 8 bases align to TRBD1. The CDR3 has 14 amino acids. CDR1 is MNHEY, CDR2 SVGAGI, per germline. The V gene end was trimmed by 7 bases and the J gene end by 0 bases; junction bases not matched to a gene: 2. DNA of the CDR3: TGTGCCAGCATGGGACAGGTCTCCTACAATGAGCAGTTCTTC. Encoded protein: CASMGQVSYNEQFF.

The CDR3 spells CASRSGTLTDTQYF. In DNA form, the CDR3 reads TGTGCCAGTAGATCGGGAACCCTTACAGATACGCAGTATTTT. The chain carries TRBV19 and TRBJ2-3; a possible D gene is TRBD2 (5 bases). This CDR3 contains 14 residues. Trimming cost V 6 bases and J 3 bases, with 13 bases left between them. Germline-derived CDR1 and CDR2 are LNHDA and SQIVND (reference sequence).

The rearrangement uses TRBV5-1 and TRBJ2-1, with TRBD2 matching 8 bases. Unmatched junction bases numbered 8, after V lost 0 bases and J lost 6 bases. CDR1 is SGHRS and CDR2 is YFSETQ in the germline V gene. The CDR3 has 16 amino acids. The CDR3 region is CASSLVGLGSINEQFF. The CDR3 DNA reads TGCGCCAGCAGCTTGGTGGGACTAGGTTCCATCAATGAGCAGTTCTTC.

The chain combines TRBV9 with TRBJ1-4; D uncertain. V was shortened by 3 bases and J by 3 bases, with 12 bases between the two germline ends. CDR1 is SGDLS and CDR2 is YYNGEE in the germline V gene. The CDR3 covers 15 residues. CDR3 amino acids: CASSAQSLANEKLFF. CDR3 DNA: TGTGCCAGCAGCGCACAGTCCCTGGCTAATGAAAAACTGTTTTTT.

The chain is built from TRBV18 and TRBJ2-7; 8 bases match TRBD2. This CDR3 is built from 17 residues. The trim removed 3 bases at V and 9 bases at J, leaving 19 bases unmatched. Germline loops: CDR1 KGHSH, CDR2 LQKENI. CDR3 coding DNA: TGTGCCAGCTCACCCACGCCCCGTGGGGCGGGGGGTTGGGGGCAGTACTTC. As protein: CASSPTPRGAGGWGQYF.

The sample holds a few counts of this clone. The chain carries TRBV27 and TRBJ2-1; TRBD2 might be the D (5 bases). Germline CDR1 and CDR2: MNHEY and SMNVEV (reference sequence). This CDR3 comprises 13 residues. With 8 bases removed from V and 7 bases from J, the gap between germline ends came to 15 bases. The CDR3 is CASGLTGRNEQFF. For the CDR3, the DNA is TGTGCCAGCGGACTGACGGGAAGGAATGAGCAGTTCTTC.

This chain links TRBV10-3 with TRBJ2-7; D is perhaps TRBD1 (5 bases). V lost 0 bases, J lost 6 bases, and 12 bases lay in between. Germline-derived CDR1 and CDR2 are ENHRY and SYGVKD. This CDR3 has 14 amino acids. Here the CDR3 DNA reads TGTGCCATCAGTGAGTCAGTTACAGGTGCCGAGCAGTACTTC. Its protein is CAISESVTGAEQYF.

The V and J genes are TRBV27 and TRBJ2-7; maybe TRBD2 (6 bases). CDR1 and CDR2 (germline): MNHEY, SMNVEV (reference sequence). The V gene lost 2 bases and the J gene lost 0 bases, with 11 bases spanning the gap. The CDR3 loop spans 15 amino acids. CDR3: CASSLSNSGSYEQYF. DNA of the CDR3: TGTGCCAGCAGTTTAAGTAATAGCGGCTCCTACGAGCAGTACTTC.